This T cell receptor beta chain originates from a study of OX40 agonist ivuxolimab in advanced cancers. Produced via immunoSEQ multiplex PCR; TCRdb's table is partial and in-frame only. Of 82,000 or so clones listed, approximately 90% are singletons. V lost 3 bases and J lost 4, with 12 bases in between. Germline CDR1 is KGHSH and CDR2 is LQKENI. The CDR3 covers 15 residues. The V gene is TRBV18, the J gene TRBJ2-2, with D possibly TRBD2 on 5 matching bases. The origin of this receptor is an adult with an advanced solid tumor such as melanoma, head and neck, liver or kidney cancer. Sequenced material: CD4+ or CD8+ T cells sorted from blood, taken in a trial of the OX40 agonist ivuxolimab. The CDR3 DNA reads as TGTGCCAGCTCACCCACTAGATCGGCCACCGGGGAGCTGTTTTTT. This codes for CASSPTRSATGELFF.